Each of the 26 T cell receptor beta chains below was sequenced from the same sample in a study of response to subunit inactivated influenza vaccine. TCRdb redid the calling of the RT-PCR reads with MiXCR, one entry per CDR3 protein. The data show about 650,000 distinct CDR3 sequences, approximately 14% seen once. The source material was PBMCs from blood, sampled 11 to 12 days after vaccination. The source is a middle-aged man who received an inactivated influenza vaccine.

This clonotype was observed at least ten times. This chain joins TRBV20-1 and TRBJ2-1; no firm D call. The CDR3 contains 14 residues. V was shortened by 2 bases and J by 1 base, with 9 bases between the two germline ends. The germline CDR1 and CDR2 sequences are DFQATT and SNEGSKA (reference sequence). As DNA, the CDR3 is TGCAGTGCTAGATTGGGGATTTCCTACAATGAGCAGTTCTTC. This sequence encodes CSARLGISYNEQFF.

This clonotype has a handful of counts. The rearrangement links TRBV20-1 to TRBJ1-2; D remains unclear. The CDR3 is made up of 16 amino acids. V was cut by 6 bases and J by 0 bases, with 20 bases left in between. Germline CDR1 is DFQATT and CDR2 is SNEGSKA (reference sequence). The CDR3 DNA reads as TGCAGTGCAAGCCCCCGCCAGGACGGACCTAACTATGGCTACACCTTC. It encodes CSASPRQDGPNYGYTF.

This chain connects TRBV20-1 to TRBJ2-7; 9 bases align to TRBD2. This CDR3 contains 15 residues. The junction had 9 bases not matched to a gene; V was cut back by 0 bases and J by 6 bases. Germline CDR1 is DFQATT and CDR2 is SNEGSKA (reference sequence). The CDR3 DNA reads as TGCAGTGCTAGAGACCACGGCGGGGGGGCCCTCGAGCAGTACTTC. Translated: CSARDHGGGALEQYF.

This clonotype turned up a few times. The chain is built from TRBV20-1 and TRBJ2-6; D tentatively reads TRBD1 or TRBD2 (6 bases each). The CDR3 is 14 amino acids. In germline, CDR1 is DFQATT, CDR2 SNEGSKA (reference sequence). Trimming took off 7 bases at V and 2 bases at J, with 12 bases between the two ends. This chain's CDR3 is CSVDGGTGANVLTF. The CDR3 DNA sequence: TGCAGTGTTGACGGGGGCACTGGGGCCAACGTCCTGACTTTC.

This clonotype has only a few counts. This rearrangement joins TRBV25-1 to TRBJ2-7; 9 bases are shared with TRBD2. With 0 bases clipped from V and 5 bases from J, the junction kept 11 bases outside the gene matches. This CDR3 comprises 17 residues. Germline CDR1 and CDR2: MGHDK and SYGVNS. CDR3 bases: TGTGCCAGCAGTGAATATTCGGGCGGGGGGGGCAACGACGAGCAGTACTTC. It specifies CASSEYSGGGGNDEQYF.

The rearrangement links TRBV6-4 to TRBJ1-1; D remains unclear. The V gene's germline CDR1 is MRHNA and CDR2 SNTAGT. The CDR3 is made up of 18 amino acids. V lost 0 bases and J lost 1, with 18 bases in between. CDR3 residues: CASSDSIWPAVTNTEAFF. As DNA, the CDR3 is TGTGCCAGCAGTGACTCGATTTGGCCGGCAGTAACGAACACTGAAGCTTTCTTT.

This clonotype occurred a few times. The V gene is TRBV9, the J gene TRBJ1-2; 7 positions match TRBD1. In germline, CDR1 is SGDLS, CDR2 YYNGEE. The CDR3 is made up of 16 amino acids. With 4 bases clipped from V and 6 bases from J, the junction kept 15 bases outside the gene matches. The CDR3 nucleotides are TGTGCCAGCAGCCCGGAGATCCGACAGGGCCCGAATGGCTACACCTTC. Translation gives CASSPEIRQGPNGYTF.

The V gene is TRBV11-2, the J gene TRBJ2-1; D remains ambiguous. CDR3 length equals 16 residues. V lost 0 bases to trimming and J lost 2 bases, with 11 bases between them. Germline assignment: CDR1 SGHAT and CDR2 FQNNGV. CDR3 sequence: CASSLEQPHAYNEQFF. CDR3 coding DNA: TGTGCCAGCAGCTTAGAGCAACCCCACGCCTACAATGAGCAGTTCTTC.

The chain links TRBV15 to TRBJ2-7, with D possibly being TRBD2 (5 bases). This CDR3 comprises 12 residues. Germline V gene sequence: CDR1 LNHNV, CDR2 YYDKDF (reference sequence). V was pared by 0 bases and J by 12 bases, with 12 bases between. CDR3 nucleotide sequence: TGTGCCACCAGCAGAGATCGGGGTAGTCGGTACTTC. Translation gives CATSRDRGSRYF.

This chain uses TRBV5-6 with TRBJ2-1; TRBD1 or TRBD2 may be the D gene (5 bases each). Germline values: CDR1 SGHDT, CDR2 YYEEEE. V was trimmed by 3 bases and J by 7 bases, leaving 20 bases between them. The length of the CDR3 is 16 residues. CDR3 DNA: TGTGCCAGCAGCTCGACCCCCCGGGGCGCGGAAAATGAGCAGTTCTTC. It specifies CASSSTPRGAENEQFF.

This clonotype was observed many times. The V gene is TRBV14, the J gene TRBJ2-1, with 8 bases fitting TRBD1. The CDR3 is 16 residues long. Unmatched junction bases numbered 6, after V lost 5 bases and J lost 0 bases. Germline lookup yields CDR1 SGHDN and CDR2 FVKESK. CDR3 sequence (DNA): TGTGCCAGCAGCAGTTGGGACAGGAGCTCCTACAATGAGCAGTTCTTC. Translation: CASSSWDRSSYNEQFF.

In its sample, this clonotype was seen many times. J is TRBJ2-2 and V is TRBV5-1, with no clear D. Germline V gene data show CDR1 as SGHRS and CDR2 as YFSETQ. V was clipped by 6 bases and J by 2 bases, with 14 bases between them. This CDR3 is 15 amino acids long. CDR3 residues: CASKVGSANTGELFF. CDR3 in DNA: TGCGCCAGCAAAGTGGGGTCTGCCAACACCGGGGAGCTGTTTTTT.

The chain is built from TRBV12-3 or TRBV12-4 and TRBJ1-2, with 9 bases that match TRBD1. V gave up 5 bases and J gave up 3 bases; unmatched junction bases: 7. The CDR3 loop spans 15 amino acids. This CDR3 reads CASSHGTGSDYGYTF. Here the CDR3 DNA reads TGTGCCAGCAGTCACGGGACAGGGAGTGACTATGGCTACACCTTC.

Only a few counts were recorded for this clonotype. The J gene is TRBJ1-6, the V gene TRBV30; no definite D call. Germline V CDR1 and CDR2: GTSNPN, SVGIG (reference sequence). V shed 4 bases and J shed 5 bases, with 6 bases lying between them. The CDR3 is 12 amino acids. CDR3 protein: CAWTVNNSPLHF. CDR3 DNA sequence: TGTGCCTGGACCGTCAATAATTCACCCCTCCACTTT.

This clonotype was recorded a few times. This rearrangement joins TRBV11-1 to TRBJ2-6; 7 nucleotides agree with TRBD2. CDR1 and CDR2 (germline): SGHAT, FQDESV (reference sequence). There are 18 residues in the CDR3. J was trimmed by 0 bases and V by 3 bases; bases with no gene match: 8. The DNA of the CDR3 is TGTGCCAGCAGCTTTGCAGCGGGGAGGATCTCTGGGGCCAACGTCCTGACTTTC. Translating gives CASSFAAGRISGANVLTF. The whole variable domain, filled in from reference TRBV11-1 and TRBJ2-6, reads EAEVAQSPRYKITEKSQAVAFWCDPISGHATLYWYRQILGQGPELLVQFQDESVVDDSQLPKDRFSAERLKGVDSTLKIQPAELGDSAMYLCASSFAAGRISGANVLTFGAGSRLTVL.

The rearrangement links TRBV9 to TRBJ1-2; D might be TRBD1 (6 bases). Germline CDR1 reads SGDLS; CDR2 reads YYNGEE. Between the trimmed V and J ends, which lost 3 bases and 3 bases, there was a span of 9 bases. The CDR3 is 13 amino acids. The CDR3: CASSGDRHYGYTF. CDR3 DNA sequence: TGTGCCAGCAGCGGTGACAGGCACTATGGCTACACCTTC.

Only a few counts were recorded for this clonotype. The chain is built from TRBV7-8 and TRBJ1-1, with D possibly matching TRBD1 (6 bases). This CDR3 is built from 15 residues. Germline V gene sequence: CDR1 SGHVS, CDR2 FQNEAQ. V shed 2 bases and J shed 1 base, with 11 bases lying between them. The CDR3 region has the DNA TGTGCCAGCAGCTTATTCCCGGACAGGAACACTGAAGCTTTCTTT. Translating gives CASSLFPDRNTEAFF.

The sample holds a few counts of this clonotype. CDR3: CASSPSSTSGTYEQYF. CDR3 in DNA: TGTGCCAGCAGCCCTAGTTCGACTAGCGGCACCTACGAGCAGTACTTC. The chain couples TRBV7-2 to TRBJ2-7; 9 bases are shared with TRBD2. This CDR3 region has 16 residues. With V trimmed by 5 bases and J by 2 bases, 10 bases remained unmatched. Germline loops: CDR1 SGHTA, CDR2 FQGNSA.

This clonotype came up a few times. Written as DNA, the CDR3 is TGTGCCAGCAGCCCGGGACTGGAATACGAGCAGTACTTC. Its protein product is CASSPGLEYEQYF. The rearrangement links TRBV11-3 to TRBJ2-7, with D possibly TRBD2 on 6 matching bases. In germline, CDR1 is SGHNT, CDR2 YENEEA. V was trimmed by 5 bases and J by 4 bases, leaving 12 bases between them. This CDR3 has 13 residues. The full variable domain, in which reference TRBV11-3 and TRBJ2-7 provide the parts outside the CDR3, is EAGVVQSPRYKIIEKKQPVAFWCNPISGHNTLYWYLQNLGQGPELLIRYENEEAVDDSQLPKDRFSAERLKGVDSTLKIQPAELGDSAVYLCASSPGLEYEQYFGPGTRLTVT.

Only a few counts were recorded for this clonotype. The rearrangement links TRBV4-3 to TRBJ2-2, with a possible D match to TRBD1 (6 bases). The germline gives CDR1 LGHNA, CDR2 YSLEER. The CDR3 length is 13 residues. V lost 4 bases to trimming and J lost 6 bases, with 9 bases between them. The CDR3 bases are TGCGCCAGCAGCCCAGGGGTCCCCGGGGAGCTGTTTTTT. Amino acid sequence: CASSPGVPGELFF.

V is TRBV7-9 and J is TRBJ1-4, with D possibly being TRBD1 (6 bases). Per the germline V gene, CDR1 is SEHNR and CDR2 is FQNEAQ (reference sequence). The length of the CDR3 is 14 residues. Trimming took off 5 bases at V and 1 base at J, with 8 bases between the two ends. The CDR3 DNA reads as TGTGCCAGCAGCCGGGACATAACTAATGAAAAACTGTTTTTT. Protein product: CASSRDITNEKLFF.

In its sample, this clonotype was seen a few times. The rearrangement joins TRBV20-1 to TRBJ2-7; D gene unclear. V was cut by 2 bases and J by 3 bases, with 17 bases left in between. CDR1 is DFQATT and CDR2 is SNEGSKA in the germline V gene (reference sequence). The CDR3 has 15 amino acids. The CDR3 DNA reads TGCAGTGCTAGACCCGGGCGAGGTCGATTCTACGAGCAGTACTTC. This encodes CSARPGRGRFYEQYF.

This clonotype was seen a handful of times. This rearrangement joins TRBV7-9 to TRBJ2-7, with 11 bases that match TRBD2. Germline CDR1 SEHNR, CDR2 FQNEAQ (reference sequence). With V trimmed by 4 bases and J by 1 base, 9 bases remained unmatched. The CDR3 contains 17 residues. CDR3 in amino acids: CASSSTRTSGSSYEQYF. For the CDR3, the DNA is TGTGCCAGCAGCTCAACCCGGACTAGCGGGTCGTCCTACGAGCAGTACTTC. The variable domain in full, with the rest retrieved from reference TRBV7-9 and TRBJ2-7, is DTGVSQNPRHKITKRGQNVTFRCDPISEHNRLYWYRQTLGQGPEFLTYFQNEAQLEKSRLLSDRFSAERPKGSFSTLEIQRTEQGDSAMYLCASSSTRTSGSSYEQYFGPGTRLTVT.

The chain joins TRBV24-1 to TRBJ2-3, with D unclear. Germline CDR1 KGHDR, CDR2 SFDVKD. CDR3 length equals 13 residues. The V gene lost 7 bases and the J gene lost 1 base, with 8 bases spanning the gap. CDR3 in amino acids: CATSPTGTDTQYF. The CDR3 DNA reads TGTGCCACCAGCCCCACAGGCACAGATACGCAGTATTTT.

This clonotype was seen only a few times. The V and J genes are TRBV7-2 and TRBJ1-6, with a weak D call TRBD1 (6 bases). V gave up 0 bases and J gave up 6 bases, with 6 bases separating them. The CDR3 is 14 residues long. From germline, CDR1 is SGHTA and CDR2 FQGNSA. CDR3 DNA sequence: TGTGCCAGCAGCTTAGCACAGGGTAATTCACCCCTCCACTTT. Its protein is CASSLAQGNSPLHF.

The V gene is TRBV7-2, the J gene TRBJ2-3; the D gene is possibly TRBD2 (5 bases). V dropped 6 bases and J dropped 6 bases, with 25 bases sitting between them. The germline V gene encodes CDR1 SGHTA and CDR2 FQGNSA. The CDR3 has 17 amino acids. In nucleotides, the CDR3 is TGTGCCAGCAGTTCTAATCCGGGGTCACGGAAGACGGATACGCAGTATTTT. Its translation is CASSSNPGSRKTDTQYF.